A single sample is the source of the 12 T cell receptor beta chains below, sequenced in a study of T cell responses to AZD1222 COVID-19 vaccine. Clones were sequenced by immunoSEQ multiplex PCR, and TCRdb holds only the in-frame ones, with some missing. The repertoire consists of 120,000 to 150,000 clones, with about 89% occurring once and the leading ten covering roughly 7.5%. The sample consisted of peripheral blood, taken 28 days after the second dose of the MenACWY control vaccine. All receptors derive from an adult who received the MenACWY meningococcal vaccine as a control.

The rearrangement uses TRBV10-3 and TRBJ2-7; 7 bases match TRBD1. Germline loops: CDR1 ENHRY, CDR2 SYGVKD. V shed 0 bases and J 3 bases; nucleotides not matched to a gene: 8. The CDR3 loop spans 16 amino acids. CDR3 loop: CAISESLGTEVYEQYF. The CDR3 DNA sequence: TGTGCCATCAGTGAGTCGTTGGGGACAGAAGTCTACGAGCAGTACTTC.

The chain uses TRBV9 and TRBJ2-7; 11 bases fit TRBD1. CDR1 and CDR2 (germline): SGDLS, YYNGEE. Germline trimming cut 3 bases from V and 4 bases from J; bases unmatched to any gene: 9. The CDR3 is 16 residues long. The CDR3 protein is CASSAGVGQGAYEQYF. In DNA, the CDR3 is TGTGCCAGCAGCGCGGGGGTTGGACAGGGGGCATACGAGCAGTACTTC.

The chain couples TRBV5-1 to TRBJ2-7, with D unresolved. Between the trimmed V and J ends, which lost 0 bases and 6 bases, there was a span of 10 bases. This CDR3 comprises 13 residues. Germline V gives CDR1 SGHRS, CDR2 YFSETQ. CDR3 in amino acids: CASSLGPGSEQYF. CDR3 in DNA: TGCGCCAGCAGCTTGGGACCAGGTAGCGAGCAGTACTTC.

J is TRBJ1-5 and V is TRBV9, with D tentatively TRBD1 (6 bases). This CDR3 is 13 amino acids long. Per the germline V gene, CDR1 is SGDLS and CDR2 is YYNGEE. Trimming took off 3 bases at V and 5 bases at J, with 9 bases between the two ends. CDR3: CASSETGHQPQHF. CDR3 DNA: TGTGCCAGCAGCGAGACAGGACATCAGCCCCAGCATTTT.

This chain's CDR3 is CASSQVFFSGRALVNEQFF. Here the CDR3 DNA reads TGCGCCAGCAGCCAAGTCTTTTTTAGCGGGAGGGCCCTCGTCAATGAGCAGTTCTTC. The V and J genes are TRBV4-3 and TRBJ2-1; 11 nucleotides line up with TRBD2. Germline V lookup: CDR1 LGHNA, CDR2 YSLEER. This CDR3 contains 19 residues. Trimming removed 1 base from V and 6 bases from J; junction bases left unmatched: 14.

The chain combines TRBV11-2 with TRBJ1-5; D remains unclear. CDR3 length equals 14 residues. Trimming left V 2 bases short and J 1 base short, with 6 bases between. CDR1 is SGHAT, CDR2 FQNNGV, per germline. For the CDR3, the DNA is TGTGCCAGCAGCTTATCTGGGAGCAATCAGCCCCAGCATTTT. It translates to CASSLSGSNQPQHF.

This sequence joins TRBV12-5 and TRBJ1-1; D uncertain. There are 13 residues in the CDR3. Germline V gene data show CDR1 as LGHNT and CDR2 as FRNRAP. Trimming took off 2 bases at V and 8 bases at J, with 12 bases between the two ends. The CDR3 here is CASGLSGVGEAFF. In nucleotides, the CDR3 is TGTGCTAGTGGTTTGAGCGGAGTTGGCGAAGCTTTCTTT.

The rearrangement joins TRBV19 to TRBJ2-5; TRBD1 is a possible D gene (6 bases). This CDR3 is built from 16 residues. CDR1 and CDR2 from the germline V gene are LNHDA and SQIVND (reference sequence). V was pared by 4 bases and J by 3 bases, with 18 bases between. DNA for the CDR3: TGTGCCAGTAGTAGGAGCCAGGGGATAGGGAAAGAGACCCAGTACTTC. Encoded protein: CASSRSQGIGKETQYF.

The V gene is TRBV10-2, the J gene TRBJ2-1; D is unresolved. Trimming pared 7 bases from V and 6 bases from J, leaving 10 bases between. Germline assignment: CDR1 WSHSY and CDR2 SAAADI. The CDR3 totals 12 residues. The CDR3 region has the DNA TGCGCCAGCAAGGTGGCCGGCAATGAGCAGTTCTTC. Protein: CASKVAGNEQFF.

CDR3 sequence: CASSFEGPVTGELFF. As DNA, the CDR3 is TGTGCCAGCAGCTTTGAGGGGCCGGTCACCGGGGAGCTGTTTTTT. The chain is built from TRBV7-6 and TRBJ2-2; the D call may be TRBD1 or TRBD2 (5 bases each). The CDR3 loop spans 15 amino acids. V was trimmed by 3 bases and J by 4 bases, leaving 12 bases between them. CDR1 and CDR2 (germline): SGHVS, FNYEAQ.

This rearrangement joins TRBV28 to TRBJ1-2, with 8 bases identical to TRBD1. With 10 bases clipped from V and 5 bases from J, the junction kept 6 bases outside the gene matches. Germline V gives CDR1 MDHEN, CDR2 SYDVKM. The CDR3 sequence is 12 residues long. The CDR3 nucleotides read TGTGCCACCGAGGACAGGGAGTATGGCTACACCTTC. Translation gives CATEDREYGYTF.

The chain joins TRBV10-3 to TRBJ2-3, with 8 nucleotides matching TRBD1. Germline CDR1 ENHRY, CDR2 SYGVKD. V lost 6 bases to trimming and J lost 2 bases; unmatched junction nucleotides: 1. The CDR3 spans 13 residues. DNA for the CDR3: TGTGCCATCAGACAGGGGGACACAGATACGCAGTATTTT. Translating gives CAIRQGDTDTQYF.